This T cell receptor beta chain was observed in a study of T-cell reconstitution after alpha-beta-depleted transplantation in children. Unique molecular identifiers were incorporated when the TCRbeta library was constructed. TCRdb fed the PCR reads into MiXCR, producing one record per CDR3 protein. The data hold 250,000 to 300,000 distinct CDR3 sequences, with nearly 10% observed a single time. This clonotype was recorded a few times. V lost 2 bases and J 3 bases, leaving 11 bases between the germline ends. The CDR3 sequence is 14 residues long. Germline-derived CDR1 and CDR2 are SGHAT and FQDESV (reference sequence).

The source was PBMCs from the stem cell graft donor, collected from the stem cell graft. The TCR was taken from a human donor who donated a stem cell graft to a child with SCID. This chain joins TRBV11-1 and TRBJ2-7, with D possibly matching TRBD1 (5 bases). Here the CDR3 DNA reads TGTGCCAGCAGCTTATCTACAGGCTACTACGAGCAGTACTTC. Its translation: CASSLSTGYYEQYF.